What follows are 24 T cell receptor beta chains derived from one specimen sequenced in a study of cytomegalovirus exposure and HLA in healthy donors. PCR involved 60 Vbeta and 13 Jbeta primers. Measured with immunoSEQ multiplex PCR; TCRdb has only the in-frame clones, and not every one. The data contain roughly 160,000 clones, 75% to 85% of them seen just once; the ten biggest clones take up over 10%. Sequencing was done on a sample of PBMCs. The receptors shown here come from a woman between 50 and 59 years old in good health and CMV-seronegative.

Only one count was recorded for this clone. The chain has TRBV6-5 and TRBJ1-1; tentative D call: TRBD1 (6 bases). Trimming pared 6 bases from V and 10 bases from J, leaving 24 bases between. In germline, CDR1 is MNHEY, CDR2 SVGAGI. This CDR3 has 15 residues. CDR3 loop: CASSVRIGTPIGAFF. CDR3 bases: TGTGCCAGCAGCGTGCGCATCGGGACACCCATAGGAGCTTTCTTT.

This clone appeared a single time. The CDR3 protein is CASSGRRGYTGELFF. CDR3 nucleotides: TGTGCCAGCAGTGGCCGCCGGGGTTACACCGGGGAGCTGTTTTTT. The rearrangement links TRBV28 to TRBJ2-2; D perhaps matches TRBD2 (5 bases). This CDR3 spans 15 amino acids. Germline CDR1 MDHEN, CDR2 SYDVKM. With 5 bases removed from V and 3 bases from J, the gap between germline ends came to 13 bases.

The gene calls are TRBV5-1 and TRBJ1-3; the D gene is possibly TRBD1 (5 bases). Germline V gives CDR1 SGHRS, CDR2 YFSETQ. Trimming removed 4 bases at V and 2 bases at J, with 13 bases between. The CDR3 spans 15 residues. CDR3 sequence (DNA): TGCGCCAGCAGCCCGGGGGGTCCAGCTGGAAACACCATATATTTT. Protein: CASSPGGPAGNTIYF.

This clone turned up a few times. The rearrangement uses TRBV29-1 and TRBJ2-1, with 8 positions matching TRBD2. Germline loops: CDR1 SQVTM, CDR2 ANQGSEA. V lost 3 bases, J lost 6 bases, and 4 bases stayed unmatched. The CDR3 consists of 13 residues. The CDR3 spells CSVDSLAGNEQFF. The CDR3 coding sequence is TGCAGCGTTGATAGCCTAGCGGGCAATGAGCAGTTCTTC.

The chain joins TRBV19 to TRBJ2-1; 9 bases agree with TRBD2. The CDR3 extends over 15 amino acids. CDR1 and CDR2 from the germline V gene are LNHDA and SQIVND (reference sequence). The V and J ends lost 6 bases and 0 bases, in that order; junction bases with no gene match: 3. The CDR3 DNA follows: TGTGCCAGTAGCCAGACTAGCGGCTCCTACAATGAGCAGTTCTTC. Translation: CASSQTSGSYNEQFF.

The genes are TRBV19 and TRBJ1-2; no definite D call. Trimming removed 3 bases from V and 2 bases from J, with 7 bases in between. Germline V gives CDR1 LNHDA, CDR2 SQIVND (reference sequence). This CDR3 comprises 13 residues. CDR3 in amino acids: CASSIDGNYGYTF. The CDR3 nucleotides read TGTGCCAGTAGTATTGACGGGAACTATGGCTACACCTTC.

The J gene is TRBJ2-7, the V gene TRBV6-5; possible D gene TRBD1, 6 bases. The CDR3 spans 14 residues. Looked up from germline, CDR1 is MNHEY and CDR2 is SVGAGI. Trimming removed 2 bases at V and 3 bases at J, with 11 bases between. The chain's CDR3 is CASSYQTGFYEQYF. CDR3 in DNA: TGTGCCAGCAGTTACCAGACAGGATTCTACGAGCAGTACTTC.

The chain employs TRBV11-2 and TRBJ2-5; D possibly corresponds to TRBD1 (5 bases). Germline loops: CDR1 SGHAT, CDR2 FQNNGV. The CDR3 has 16 residues. The germline V and J ends were trimmed by 1 base and 7 bases, with 19 bases remaining between them. The CDR3 protein is CASSLGDSQYARTQYF. The CDR3, as DNA: TGTGCCAGCAGCTTAGGCGACAGCCAATATGCACGGACCCAGTACTTC.

The rearrangement uses TRBV9 and TRBJ2-2; D gene unclear. The CDR3 runs 12 residues. Germline CDR1 SGDLS, CDR2 YYNGEE. With 4 bases removed from V and 8 bases from J, the gap between germline ends came to 9 bases. This CDR3 reads CASSLARGELFF. The DNA of the CDR3 is TGTGCCAGCAGCCTGGCAAGAGGGGAGCTGTTTTTT.

The chain recombines TRBV6-6 with TRBJ1-1, with no clear D. V lost 4 bases, J lost 1 base, and 16 bases lay in between. Per the germline V gene, CDR1 is MNHNY and CDR2 is SVGAGI (reference sequence). This CDR3 has 16 amino acids. CDR3 nucleotide sequence: TGTGCCAGCAGTTCCTGGGAGTTTCGACCGAACACTGAAGCTTTCTTT. As protein: CASSSWEFRPNTEAFF.

The chain carries TRBV7-2 and TRBJ1-1; no definite D call. The CDR3 runs to 13 residues. Germline V CDR1 and CDR2: SGHTA, FQGNSA. V lost 0 bases and J lost 9, with 11 bases in between. This chain's CDR3 is CASSLAGYEKAFF. DNA of the CDR3: TGTGCCAGCAGCTTAGCCGGGTATGAAAAAGCTTTCTTT.

V usage is TRBV19 and J usage is TRBJ2-7; possibly TRBD2 for D (5 bases). This CDR3 comprises 13 residues. V was cut by 8 bases and J by 4 bases, with 15 bases left in between. Germline loops: CDR1 LNHDA, CDR2 SQIVND (reference sequence). The DNA for the CDR3 is TGTGCCAGTTCGGACTCCTTAGGATACGAGCAGTACTTC. It encodes CASSDSLGYEQYF.

The CDR3 loop reads CASSSRTGGFKTYNSPLHF. CDR3 sequence (DNA): TGTGCCAGCAGTTCGCGGACAGGGGGTTTCAAGACCTATAATTCACCCCTCCACTTT. V is TRBV5-8 and J is TRBJ1-6, with 10 bases that match TRBD1. The CDR3 totals 19 residues. Germline V CDR1 and CDR2: SGHTS, YDEGEE. The V gene end was trimmed by 5 bases and the J gene end by 2 bases; junction bases not matched to a gene: 13.

The chain has TRBV5-4 and TRBJ2-3; a weak D match, TRBD1 (6 bases). CDR3 length: 14 residues. Germline-derived CDR1 and CDR2 are SGHNT and YYREEE (reference sequence). V was cut by 0 bases and J by 6 bases, with 11 bases left in between. The CDR3 protein is CASSLAGESDTQYF. CDR3 coding DNA: TGTGCCAGCAGCTTGGCAGGGGAATCCGATACGCAGTATTTT.

The chain recombines TRBV7-8 with TRBJ2-7, with 9 bases fitting TRBD1. Germline values: CDR1 SGHVS, CDR2 FQNEAQ. This CDR3 contains 15 residues. J lost 2 bases, V lost 5 bases, and 7 bases had no gene match. CDR3 DNA sequence: TGTGCCAGCAGCCCGTTGGACAGGGGTGCCTACGAGCAGTACTTC. This gives the protein CASSPLDRGAYEQYF.

The chain couples TRBV6-6 to TRBJ1-1, with 11 bases fitting TRBD1. Germline V gene data show CDR1 as MNHNY and CDR2 as SVGAGI (reference sequence). The CDR3 spans 14 residues. With 3 bases clipped from V and 6 bases from J, the junction kept 3 bases outside the gene matches. Here the CDR3 reads CASSYPGQGAEAFF. CDR3 DNA: TGTGCCAGCAGTTATCCGGGACAGGGGGCTGAAGCTTTCTTT.

This clone was recorded only once. This rearrangement joins TRBV5-1 to TRBJ2-3, with 7 bases lining up with TRBD2. CDR3 size: 16 residues. Per germline, CDR1 SGHRS and CDR2 YFSETQ. Losses at the gene ends were 3 bases for V and 0 bases for J; bases not matched to a gene: 7. CDR3: CASSSEHSGSTDTQYF. The DNA of the CDR3 is TGCGCCAGCAGCTCGGAACATAGCGGGAGCACAGATACGCAGTATTTT.

The chain combines TRBV19 with TRBJ1-2, with a tentative D call TRBD1 (6 bases). This CDR3 comprises 18 residues. Per germline, CDR1 LNHDA and CDR2 SQIVND (reference sequence). Between the trimmed V and J ends, which lost 5 bases and 6 bases, there was a span of 28 bases. Here the CDR3 DNA reads TGTGCCAGTAGTGGGACATATAGCCCTTGGACCGGGCGAGATGGCTACACCTTC. The encoded protein is CASSGTYSPWTGRDGYTF.

This clone was detected only a few times. This chain uses TRBV7-7 with TRBJ2-5; TRBD2 agrees at 12 bases. Germline V CDR1 and CDR2: SSHAT, FNYEAQ (reference sequence). V trimming: 5 bases; J trimming: 5 bases; junction bases outside the gene matches: 6. The CDR3 loop spans 15 amino acids. This CDR3 reads CASSPGLAGWETQYF. CDR3 nucleotides: TGTGCCAGCAGCCCGGGACTAGCGGGCTGGGAGACCCAGTACTTC. Drawing the rest from reference TRBV7-7 and TRBJ2-5, the complete variable domain is GAGVSQSPRYKVTKRGQDVTLRCDPISSHATLYWYQQALGQGPEFLTYFNYEAQPDKSGLPSDRFSAERPEGSISTLTIQRTEQRDSAMYRCASSPGLAGWETQYFGPGTRLLVL.

The chain has TRBV7-9 and TRBJ1-2; 8 nucleotides match TRBD1. The CDR3 covers 17 residues. Trimming took 7 bases from V and 1 from J; bases not matched to a gene: 14. The germline V gene has CDR1 SEHNR and CDR2 FQNEAQ (reference sequence). CDR3: CASTYNTGTGLNYGYTF. CDR3 nucleotide sequence: TGTGCCAGCACCTATAATACCGGGACAGGCCTTAACTATGGCTACACCTTC.

This sequence joins TRBV9 and TRBJ2-1; 11 nucleotides agree with TRBD2. J gave up 2 bases and V 4 bases, and 17 bases lay outside the gene matches. Germline V lookup: CDR1 SGDLS, CDR2 YYNGEE. The CDR3 has 20 residues. CDR3 region: CASSRELPRLAGGTYNEQFF. The CDR3 DNA is TGTGCCAGCAGCCGTGAGTTGCCCAGGCTAGCGGGAGGTACCTACAATGAGCAGTTCTTC.

This chain links TRBV11-2 with TRBJ2-7; 9 positions agree with TRBD1. CDR3 length equals 14 residues. Trimming removed 3 bases from V and 2 bases from J; junction bases left unmatched: 2. The V gene's germline CDR1 is SGHAT and CDR2 FQNNGV. The CDR3: CASSFGTGTYEQYF. The CDR3 DNA reads TGTGCCAGCAGCTTCGGGACAGGGACCTACGAGCAGTACTTC.

This clone was seen a few times. The gene calls are TRBV5-1 and TRBJ1-6; no reliable D call. V lost 2 bases, J lost 7 bases, and 7 bases lay in between. Germline V gives CDR1 SGHRS, CDR2 YFSETQ. The CDR3 has 13 residues. CDR3 nucleotide sequence: TGCGCCAGCAGCTTACAGACAAATTCACCCCTCCACTTT. It translates to CASSLQTNSPLHF.

The chain has TRBV9 and TRBJ1-2; no firm D call. Trimming removed 2 bases from V and 4 bases from J, with 6 bases in between. The V gene's germline CDR1 is SGDLS and CDR2 YYNGEE. The CDR3 totals 12 residues. In DNA form, the CDR3 reads TGTGCCAGCAGCGTCGACACCTATGGCTACACCTTC. This translates into CASSVDTYGYTF.